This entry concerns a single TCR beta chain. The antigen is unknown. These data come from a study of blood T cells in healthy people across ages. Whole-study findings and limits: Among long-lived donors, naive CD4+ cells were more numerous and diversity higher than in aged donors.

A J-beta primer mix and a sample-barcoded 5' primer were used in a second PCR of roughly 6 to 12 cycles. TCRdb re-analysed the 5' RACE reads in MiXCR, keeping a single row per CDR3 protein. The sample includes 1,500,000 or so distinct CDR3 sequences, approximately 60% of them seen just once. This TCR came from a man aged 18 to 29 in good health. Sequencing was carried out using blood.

The CDR3 loop reads CASSSTRDGYGYTF. CDR3 coding DNA: TGCGCCAGCAGCTCGACCAGGGATGGCTATGGCTACACCTTC. J is TRBJ1-2 and V is TRBV5-1, with D tentatively TRBD1 (5 bases). The CDR3 is 14 residues long. CDR1 and CDR2 (germline): SGHRS, YFSETQ. Trimming shortened V by 3 bases and J by 4 bases, and 13 bases separated the two germline ends. The full variable domain, with the rest looked up from reference TRBV5-1 and TRBJ1-2, is KAGVTQTPRYLIKTRGQQVTLSCSPISGHRSVSWYQQTPGQGLQFLFEYFSETQRNKGNFPGRFSGRQFSNSRSEMNVSTLELGDSALYLCASSSTRDGYGYTFGSGTRLTVV.